Presented here are 13 T cell receptor beta chains from one specimen sequenced in a study of neoadjuvant anti-PD-1 for oral cavity cancer. Time point denoted: after neoadjuvant nivolumab, at surgical resection. Here immunoSEQ multiplex PCR was the method, and the copy in TCRdb shows in-frame clones only, minus some. The table lists roughly 46,000 clones, 65% to 80% of them singletons, with around 4.4% in the top ten. The source material was PBMCs, sampled after nivolumab (anti-PD-1) treatment. Source of these receptors: a person aged 35-79 years with oral cavity squamous cell carcinoma.

V usage is TRBV7-6 and J usage is TRBJ2-6; D call uncertain. Germline loops: CDR1 SGHVS, CDR2 FNYEAQ. Trimming removed 1 base from V and 0 bases from J, with 7 bases in between. This CDR3 has 16 residues. In DNA, the CDR3 is TGTGCCAGCAGCTTAGATACCCTCTCTGGGGCCAACGTCCTGACTTTC. Translating gives CASSLDTLSGANVLTF.

This sequence joins TRBV7-2 and TRBJ2-7, with 7 positions matching TRBD2. From germline, CDR1 is SGHTA and CDR2 FQGNSA. After removal of 5 bases from V and 3 bases from J, the junction contained 16 bases not matched to a gene. This CDR3 contains 17 residues. The CDR3 nucleotides read TGTGCCAGCAGCCCTTTGGGAGGGGCAGGGTTACGCTACGAGCAGTACTTC. Translating gives CASSPLGGAGLRYEQYF.

V and J are TRBV7-9 and TRBJ1-5; D gene unclear. V lost 5 bases to trimming and J lost 2 bases, with 10 bases between them. From germline, CDR1 is SEHNR and CDR2 FQNEAQ (reference sequence). The CDR3 loop spans 14 amino acids. Written as DNA, the CDR3 is TGTGCCAGCAGCCCAGGTGAGGGCAATCAGCCCCAGCATTTT. This gives the protein CASSPGEGNQPQHF.

This clone was detected once. The chain links TRBV9 to TRBJ1-1, with D uncertain. The CDR3 has 15 residues. V was cut by 0 bases and J by 4 bases, with 13 bases left in between. Germline CDR1 reads SGDLS; CDR2 reads YYNGEE. The CDR3 sequence: CASSVVARGGTEAFF. CDR3 nucleotide sequence: TGTGCCAGCAGCGTAGTTGCACGGGGAGGCACTGAAGCTTTCTTT.

This clone was detected only a few times. The chain recombines TRBV7-8 with TRBJ1-3; no reliable D call. The germline gives CDR1 SGHVS, CDR2 FQNEAQ. Deletions cut 10 bases from V and 0 bases from J, with 13 bases between. The CDR3 has 14 residues. CDR3 sequence: CATSGRSSGNTIYF. The CDR3 DNA reads TGTGCCACGAGCGGCAGGAGCTCTGGAAACACCATATATTTT.

The CDR3 sequence: CASSLTGTGGEKLFF. CDR3 DNA sequence: TGTGCCAGCAGCTTAACCGGGACAGGGGGTGAAAAACTGTTTTTT. V usage is TRBV7-9 and J usage is TRBJ1-4; 11 nucleotides align to TRBD1. This CDR3 is built from 15 residues. CDR1 is SEHNR and CDR2 is FQNEAQ in the germline V gene (reference sequence). J lost 7 bases, V lost 2 bases, and 3 bases had no gene match.

This clone was seen only a few times. The chain combines TRBV5-1 with TRBJ1-5, with 7 nucleotides matching TRBD1. This CDR3 is built from 13 residues. Germline lookup yields CDR1 SGHRS and CDR2 YFSETQ. The V gene end was trimmed by 4 bases and the J gene end by 4 bases; junction bases not matched to a gene: 2. The CDR3 nucleotides read TGCGCCAGCAGCCAGGGGGGAAATCAGCCCCAGCATTTT. The encoded protein is CASSQGGNQPQHF. The whole variable domain, filled in from reference TRBV5-1 and TRBJ1-5, reads KAGVTQTPRYLIKTRGQQVTLSCSPISGHRSVSWYQQTPGQGLQFLFEYFSETQRNKGNFPGRFSGRQFSNSRSEMNVSTLELGDSALYLCASSQGGNQPQHFGDGTRLSIL.

V usage is TRBV13 and J usage is TRBJ1-2; no definite D call. The V and J ends lost 1 base and 6 bases respectively, with 12 bases between them. The CDR3 is 14 residues long. Germline loops: CDR1 PRHDT, CDR2 FYEKMQ (reference sequence). The CDR3 spells CASSLDKDLDGYTF. The DNA of the CDR3 is TGTGCCAGCAGCTTAGACAAGGATTTGGATGGCTACACCTTC. The whole variable domain, filled in from reference TRBV13 and TRBJ1-2, reads AAGVIQSPRHLIKEKRETATLKCYPIPRHDTVYWYQQGPGQDPQFLISFYEKMQSDKGSIPDRFSAQQFSDYHSELNMSSLELGDSALYFCASSLDKDLDGYTFGSGTRLTVV.

This chain links TRBV5-1 with TRBJ2-1; 7 bases align to TRBD1. The CDR3 has 15 amino acids. V lost 2 bases and J lost 1; bases outside the gene matches: 3. The germline gives CDR1 SGHRS, CDR2 YFSETQ. In DNA form, the CDR3 reads TGCGCCAGCAGCTTACCGGGACAGTCCTACAATGAGCAGTTCTTC. As protein: CASSLPGQSYNEQFF.

The chain couples TRBV5-1 to TRBJ2-5, with 11 nucleotides matching TRBD2. The V and J ends lost 2 bases and 3 bases, in that order; junction bases with no gene match: 6. The CDR3 is 16 residues long. CDR1 SGHRS and CDR2 YFSETQ come from the germline V gene. The CDR3 region has the DNA TGCGCCAGCAGCTTAACTAGCGGGAGAGGGGAAGAGACCCAGTACTTC. Its translation: CASSLTSGRGEETQYF.

The gene calls are TRBV25-1 and TRBJ1-2, with D possibly being TRBD1 (5 bases). The V end lost 3 bases, the J end lost 8 bases, and 13 bases lay between the germline ends. Germline CDR1 MGHDK, CDR2 SYGVNS. CDR3 length equals 13 residues. CDR3 loop: CASSEGGAMGYTF. The CDR3 nucleotides are TGTGCCAGCAGTGAGGGGGGAGCCATGGGCTACACCTTC.

This clone showed up just a few times. The chain couples TRBV6-4 to TRBJ2-7; D call uncertain. This CDR3 is built from 12 residues. V gave up 6 bases and J gave up 12 bases, with 18 bases separating them. CDR1 and CDR2 (germline): MRHNA, SNTAGT. CDR3 loop: CASRTYYIVWYF. The DNA for the CDR3 is TGTGCCAGCAGGACCTATTACATTGTTTGGTACTTC.

A single count supports this clone. The chain couples TRBV6-5 to TRBJ2-1, with 7 nucleotides matching TRBD1. This CDR3 region has 15 residues. CDR1 and CDR2 (germline): MNHEY, SVGAGI. Losses at the gene ends were 5 bases for V and 6 bases for J; bases not matched to a gene: 10. DNA for the CDR3: TGTGCCAGCAGTCCTAGGGGGCTCGCGGGCAATGAGCAGTTCTTC. Encoded protein: CASSPRGLAGNEQFF.